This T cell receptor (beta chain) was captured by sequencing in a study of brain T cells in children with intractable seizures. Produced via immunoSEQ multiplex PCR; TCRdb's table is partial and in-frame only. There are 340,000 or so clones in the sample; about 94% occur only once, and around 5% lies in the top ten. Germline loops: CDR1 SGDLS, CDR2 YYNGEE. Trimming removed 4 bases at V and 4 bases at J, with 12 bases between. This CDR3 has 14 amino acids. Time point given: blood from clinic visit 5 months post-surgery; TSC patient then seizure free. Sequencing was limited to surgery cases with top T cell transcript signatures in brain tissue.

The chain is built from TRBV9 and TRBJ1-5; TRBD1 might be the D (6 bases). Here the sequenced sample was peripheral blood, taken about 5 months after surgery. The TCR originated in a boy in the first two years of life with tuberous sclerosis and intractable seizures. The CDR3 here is CASSPRDTNQPQHF. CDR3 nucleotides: TGTGCCAGCAGCCCCCGGGACACTAATCAGCCCCAGCATTTT.